Sequencing of this T cell receptor (beta chain) was carried out in a study of Ad26.COV2.S vaccination and SARS-CoV-2 variants. Looking at the study overall: Donor got 5x10^10 or 1x10^11 viral particles of Ad26.COV2.S. Overall study results and limits: Vaccine and placebo recipients had comparable breadth of non-spike TCRs. It was vaccine recipients, not placebo recipients, who had the higher spike-specific TCR breadth.

The protocol was immunoSEQ multiplex PCR, while the TCRdb copy is restricted to in-frame clones and leaves out a portion. The repertoire holds 300,000 to 350,000 clones, with 80% to 90% as singletons. Treatment noted: roughly 20 received Ad26.COV2.S at low or high dose, single or two shots; several received placebo; per-sample allocation not given. Sampling was performed 63 days after the first vaccine or placebo injection. Looked up from germline, CDR1 is SNHLY and CDR2 is FYNNEI. The CDR3 spans 13 residues. V lost 4 bases and J lost 5, with 9 bases in between. Details on this clone: The antigen remains undetermined.

This clonotype was sampled from a person aged 18-60 years who received the Ad26.COV2.S COVID-19 vaccine or a placebo. The sequencing here drew on peripheral blood, taken in a trial of Ad26.COV2.S vaccine versus placebo. The J gene is TRBJ1-5, the V gene TRBV2, with D possibly TRBD1 on 6 matching bases. CDR3 amino acids: CASSVQGHQPQHF. The CDR3 DNA reads as TGTGCCAGCAGTGTCCAGGGGCATCAGCCCCAGCATTTT.